This T cell receptor (beta chain) is from a study of blood T cells in healthy people across ages. Across the study: In model experiments, template switching was able to capture about one barcoded beta molecule for every two T cells that were present.

The study drew donors from healthy Caucasian individuals in Russia aged about 6 to 100. General observations from the study: Roughly linear age-related decline in beta diversity appeared, significant by age 40.

Regarding this clonotype: What it binds is unknown. Germline and junction disagree at one end, which may indicate a read error.

The CDR3 covers 15 residues. Germline CDR1 is SGHNT and CDR2 is YYREEE (reference sequence). Using a J-beta primer mix together with a sample-barcoded 5' primer, a second PCR was run for roughly 7 to 11 cycles. TCRdb fed the 5' RACE reads into MiXCR, producing one record per CDR3 protein. The table shows 550,000 to 800,000 distinct CDR3 sequences, with approximately 21% occurring only once. The chain carries TRBV5-4 and TRBJ2-1; 11 nucleotides agree with TRBD2. Material for sequencing was blood. This TCR derives from a man between 65 and 79 years old in good health. Written as DNA, the CDR3 is TGTGCCAGCAGCTTGCCACTAGCGGGAGACAATGCGCAGTTCTTC. Protein: CASSLPLAGDNAQFF. Looking up the rest from reference TRBV5-4 and TRBJ2-1 gives the full variable domain: ETGVTQSPTHLIKTRGQQVTLRCSSQSGHNTVSWYQQALGQGPQFIFQYYREEENGRGNFPPRFSGLQFPNYSSELNVNALELDDSALYLCASSLPLAGDNAQFFGPGTRLTVL.